This T cell receptor (beta chain) originates from a study of OX40 agonist ivuxolimab in advanced cancers. Germline values: CDR1 LNHDA, CDR2 SQIVND (reference sequence). This CDR3 spans 18 amino acids. Sequenced by immunoSEQ multiplex PCR; TCRdb stores in-frame clones only, minus some. The data contain some 58,000 clones, 70% to 90% of them seen just once; the ten biggest clones take up 3.7%. About this clone: A read error may account for a junction end that differs from germline.

This receptor was identified in an adult with an advanced solid tumor such as melanoma, head and neck, liver or kidney cancer. This chain joins TRBV19 and TRBJ2-2; 9 bases are shared with TRBD1. Here the sequenced sample was CD4+ or CD8+ T cells sorted from blood, taken in a trial of the OX40 agonist ivuxolimab. The CDR3 spells CASSVERPGQGNTGELFF. The CDR3 nucleotides read TGTGCCAGTAGTGTAGAGAGACCGGGACAGGGGAACACCGGGGAGCTGTTTTTT.